This TCR beta chain was profiled in a study of OX40 agonist ivuxolimab in advanced cancers. About the investigation overall: The costimulatory receptor OX40 (CD134) was targeted by ivuxolimab, a fully human IgG2 agonistic monoclonal antibody. Prior anti-PD-1, anti-PD-L1 or anti-CTLA-4 therapy was permitted, and checkpoint inhibitors had been received by roughly 40% of dose-escalation patients. The point of sequencing TCRbeta in the periphery was to test whether ivuxolimab changed TCR sequence diversity and drove clonal T-cell expansion. Among the 52 dose-escalation patients, about 19 had hepatocellular carcinoma, some 15 melanoma, 9 renal cell carcinoma and 9 head and neck cancer. The monotherapy dose-escalation portion (N of about 50 patients) of the phase I ivuxolimab trial is reported in the paper. Partial responses occurred in three dose-escalation patients: two with cutaneous melanoma and one with hepatocellular carcinoma. Intravenous ivuxolimab was administered to patients every 2 weeks at six dose levels: 0.01, 0.1, 0.3, 1.5, 3 and 10 mg/kg. The dose-escalation cohort was roughly 87% male with a mean age of around 62 years, ranging from about 20 to 85. General study outcomes and caveats: Low levels of normalized T-cell clonal expansion were also seen in some nonresponding patients. Antigen specificity was not determined for the clonally expanded peripheral T cells. After ivuxolimab, expanded clones were on average more numerous among CD8+ T cells than among CD4+ T cells. Partial responders in the 0.1-3.0 mg/kg groups had among the lowest normalized peripheral clonal expansion, especially among CD8+ T cells. At doses from 0.1 to 3.0 mg/kg, clonal expansion was seen in both CD4+ and CD8+ blood T cells between baseline and week 6.

For sequencing of the TCRbeta CDR3 region, genomic DNA was extracted from the sorted cells. The immunoSEQ Assay was used to sequence the TCRbeta CDR3 regions. The table was pulled from immuneACCESS by TCRdb, which kept in-frame rearrangements only. Such tables lose some clones; where checked, under half of the loss comes from unresolved V genes, and the rest has no known cause. This sample lists 50,000 to 75,000 clones; more than 75% were detected once. The top ten clonotypes cover over 0.35% of the sample. The trial excluded patients who had a history of autoimmune disease or were on systemic immunosuppression. Peripheral blood for TCR sequencing was collected from all dose cohorts at baseline, on cycle 4 day 1, and on cycle 7 day 1. Samples were obtained from an open-label, multicenter, first-in-human phase I dose-escalation trial of ivuxolimab. Adults with locally advanced or metastatic melanoma, renal cell carcinoma, hepatocellular carcinoma or head and neck squamous cell carcinoma were enrolled in the trial. Before TCR sequencing, CD4+ T cells and CD8+ T cells from peripheral blood were sorted into separate populations.

CDR1 and CDR2, per the germline V gene, are SGHVS and FQNEAQ. The CDR3 spans 16 residues, from the cysteine through the phenylalanine. Only the CDR3 portion is preserved as DNA: 48 bases, with reading frame beginning at the first base. V lost 2 bases and J lost 8 bases, and the count of bases not matched to a germline gene is 12. Concerning this clone itself: This receptor's antigen is unknown. No much larger clone exists at a distance of one base, and base qualities are not known.

This receptor was identified in an adult with an advanced solid tumor such as melanoma, head and neck, liver or kidney cancer. The sequenced sample was CD4+ or CD8+ T cells sorted from blood, obtained in a trial of the OX40 agonist ivuxolimab. The V and J genes are TRBV7-8 and TRBJ1-2; 9 junctional bases match TRBD1. The nucleotide sequence reads as follows: TGTGCCAGCAGCTTACCAACAGGGGGCGGTCAGAGAGGCTACACCTTC. This yields the protein CASSLPTGGGQRGYTF.